This T cell receptor (beta chain) originates from a study of T-cell reconstitution after alpha-beta-depleted transplantation in children. Study-level results: After transplant, high TCRbeta diversity at day 60 in some patients arose from surviving recipient T cells and thymic progenitors. Most T-cell counts and diversity one year after the transplant came from T cells that were newly produced.

This clonotype was recorded at least ten times. Its cognate antigen is unknown. Molecular barcoding with unique molecular identifiers was used for the TCRbeta library. TCRdb processed the PCR reads anew with MiXCR; each CDR3 protein has one entry. The table has roughly 200,000 distinct CDR3 sequences, around 9.9% seen once. Between the trimmed V and J ends, which lost 6 bases and 3 bases, there was a span of 3 bases. The CDR3 extends over 11 amino acids. CDR1 and CDR2 (germline): ENHRY, SYGVKD. The source was PBMCs, collected before TCRalphabeta/CD19-depleted stem cell transplant. This sequence originates from a child younger than two with acute myeloid leukemia, due to receive a stem cell transplant. V usage is TRBV10-3 and J usage is TRBJ2-1; D is unclear. CDR3 sequence reads: CAIRDYNEQFF. The CDR3 coding sequence is TGTGCCATCAGGGACTACAATGAGCAGTTCTTC.